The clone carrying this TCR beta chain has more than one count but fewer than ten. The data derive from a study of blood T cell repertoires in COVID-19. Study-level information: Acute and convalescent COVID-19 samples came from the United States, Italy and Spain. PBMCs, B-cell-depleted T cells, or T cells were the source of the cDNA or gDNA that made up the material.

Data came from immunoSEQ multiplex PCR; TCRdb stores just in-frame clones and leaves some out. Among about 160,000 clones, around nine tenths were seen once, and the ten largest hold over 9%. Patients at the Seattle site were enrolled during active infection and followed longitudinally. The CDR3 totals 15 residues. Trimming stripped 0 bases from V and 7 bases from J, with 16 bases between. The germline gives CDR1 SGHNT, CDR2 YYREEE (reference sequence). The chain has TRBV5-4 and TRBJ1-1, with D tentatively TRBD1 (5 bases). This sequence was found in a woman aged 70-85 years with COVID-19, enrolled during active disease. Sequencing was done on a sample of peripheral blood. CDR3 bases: TGTGCCAGCAGCTTGGGGTTTGGGGGGAGGAGTGAAGCTTTCTTT. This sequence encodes CASSLGFGGRSEAFF.